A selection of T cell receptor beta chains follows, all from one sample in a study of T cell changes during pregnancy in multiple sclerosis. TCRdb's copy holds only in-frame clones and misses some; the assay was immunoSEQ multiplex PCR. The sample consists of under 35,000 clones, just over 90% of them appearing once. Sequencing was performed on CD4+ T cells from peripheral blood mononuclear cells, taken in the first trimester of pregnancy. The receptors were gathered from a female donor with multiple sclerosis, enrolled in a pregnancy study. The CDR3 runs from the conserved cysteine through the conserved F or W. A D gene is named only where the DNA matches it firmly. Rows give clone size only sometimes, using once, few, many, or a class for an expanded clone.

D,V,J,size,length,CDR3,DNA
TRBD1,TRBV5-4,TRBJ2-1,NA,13,CASNLQGANEQFF,TGTGCCAGCAACCTACAGGGGGCGAATGAGCAGTTCTTC
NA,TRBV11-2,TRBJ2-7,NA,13,CASSFRSSYEQYF,TGTGCCAGCAGCTTTAGGAGCTCCTACGAGCAGTACTTC
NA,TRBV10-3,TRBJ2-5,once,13,CATEGQGGETQYF,TGTGCCACGGAGGGGCAGGGCGGAGAGACCCAGTACTTC
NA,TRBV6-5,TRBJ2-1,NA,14,CASGSRTSYNEQFF,TGTGCCAGCGGGAGTCGGACTTCCTACAATGAGCAGTTCTTC
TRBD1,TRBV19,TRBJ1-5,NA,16,CASSFRHRQGGQPQHF,TGTGCCAGTAGTTTTCGTCATAGACAGGGCGGTCAGCCCCAGCATTTT
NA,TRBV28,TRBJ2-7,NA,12,CASSLVGYEQYF,TGTGCCAGCAGTTTAGTCGGCTACGAGCAGTACTTC
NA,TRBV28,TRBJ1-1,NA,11,CATGGITEAFF,TGTGCCACCGGGGGGATTACTGAAGCTTTCTTT
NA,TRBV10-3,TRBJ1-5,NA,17,CAIGGGGKAYSNQPQHF,TGTGCCATCGGAGGGGGGGGGAAGGCTTATAGCAATCAGCCCCAGCATTTT
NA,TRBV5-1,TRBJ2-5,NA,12,CASSPNSETQYF,TGCGCCAGCAGCCCAAACTCGGAGACCCAGTACTTC
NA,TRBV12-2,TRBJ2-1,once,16,CASRLWSGGVNNEQFF,TGTGCAAGTCGCTTATGGTCCGGGGGGGTTAACAATGAGCAGTTCTTC
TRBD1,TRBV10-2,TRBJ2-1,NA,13,CASSGTGESEQFF,TGCGCCAGCAGTGGGACAGGGGAGAGTGAGCAGTTCTTC
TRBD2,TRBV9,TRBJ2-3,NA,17,CASSVRALAGTGDTQYF,TGTGCCAGCAGCGTTCGGGCGCTAGCGGGGACGGGAGATACGCAGTATTTT
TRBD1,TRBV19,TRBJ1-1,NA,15,CASSPRTGMNTEAFF,TGTGCCAGTAGTCCCCGGACAGGAATGAACACTGAAGCTTTCTTT
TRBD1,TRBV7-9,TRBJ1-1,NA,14,CASSPGIQGAGAFF,TGTGCCAGCAGCCCAGGGATACAGGGGGCCGGAGCTTTCTTT
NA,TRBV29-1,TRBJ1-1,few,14,CSVGDSRARSEAFF,TGCAGCGTTGGTGACAGTCGTGCCAGATCTGAAGCTTTCTTT
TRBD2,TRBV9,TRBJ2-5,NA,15,CASSVGLAGAWGQYF,TGTGCCAGCAGCGTAGGACTAGCGGGGGCGTGGGGCCAGTACTTC
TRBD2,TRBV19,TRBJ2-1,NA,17,CASSMASGAYVYNEQFF,TGTGCCAGTAGTATGGCTAGCGGGGCCTACGTCTACAATGAGCAGTTCTTC
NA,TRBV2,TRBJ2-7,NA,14,CARARPGDSYEQYF,TGTGCCAGAGCGCGACCGGGGGATAGCTACGAGCAGTACTTC